The 30 T cell receptor beta chains given below trace back to one sample, sequenced in a study of control samples from healthy donors and cancer patients. The assay was immunoSEQ multiplex PCR, and TCRdb's table has in-frame clones only and misses some. The table includes 400,000 to 450,000 clones, 75% to 95% detected once. Sequenced material: PBMCs. These receptors were taken from a man in his forties with head and neck cancer.

The J gene is TRBJ1-3, the V gene TRBV7-3; a possible D gene is TRBD1 (5 bases). Trimming cost V 2 bases and J 2 bases, with 10 bases left between them. The CDR3 has 15 amino acids. Germline lookup yields CDR1 SGHTA and CDR2 FQGTGA. The CDR3 region has the DNA TGTGCCAGCAGCTTACAGGGTATTCCTGGAAACACCATATATTTT. This gives the protein CASSLQGIPGNTIYF.

The chain links TRBV28 to TRBJ2-3; 8 nucleotides agree with TRBD1. The CDR3 is 15 residues long. With V trimmed by 5 bases and J by 1 base, 5 bases remained unmatched. Per germline, CDR1 MDHEN and CDR2 SYDVKM. CDR3 nucleotides: TGTGCCAGCAGTCTCCAGGGGGCCGGCACAGATACGCAGTATTTT. The encoded protein is CASSLQGAGTDTQYF.

The rearrangement joins TRBV7-2 to TRBJ1-2, with 9 bases identical to TRBD1. Germline CDR1 SGHTA, CDR2 FQGNSA. V shed 1 base, J shed 5 bases, and the junction held 5 bases outside the gene matches. This CDR3 contains 15 residues. The CDR3 DNA follows: TGTGCCAGCAGCTTAGAACAGGGGGCCAGATATGGCTACACCTTC. Translating it yields CASSLEQGARYGYTF.

The genes are TRBV24-1 and TRBJ2-3; D possibly corresponds to TRBD2 (6 bases). Germline assignment: CDR1 KGHDR and CDR2 SFDVKD. V lost 5 bases and J lost 4, with 15 bases in between. The CDR3 covers 15 residues. CDR3 in amino acids: CATSGGALPADTQYF. For the CDR3, the DNA is TGTGCCACCAGTGGCGGGGCCCTCCCGGCAGATACGCAGTATTTT.

V and J are TRBV28 and TRBJ1-2; no clear D gene. The CDR3 has 14 residues. CDR1 is MDHEN and CDR2 is SYDVKM in the germline V gene. Trimming pared 3 bases from V and 7 bases from J, leaving 15 bases between. The CDR3 DNA sequence: TGTGCCAGCAGTTTTGTATCCAACTCGGGTGGCTACACCTTC. Translated, it gives CASSFVSNSGGYTF.

V and J are TRBV7-2 and TRBJ1-4; D may be TRBD1 (6 bases). This CDR3 is built from 17 residues. The germline V gene has CDR1 SGHTA and CDR2 FQGNSA. V gave up 5 bases and J gave up 4 bases, with 20 bases separating them. CDR3 sequence reads: CASSLSGTPVFNEKLFF. The CDR3 nucleotides read TGTGCCAGCAGCCTATCCGGGACACCCGTATTTAATGAAAAACTGTTTTTT.

The chain links TRBV28 to TRBJ1-4; D is undetermined. CDR1 is MDHEN and CDR2 is SYDVKM in the germline V gene. Trimming removed 1 base from V and 8 bases from J, with 8 bases in between. The CDR3 covers 13 residues. The CDR3 spells CASSLSKEEKLFF. In nucleotides, the CDR3 is TGTGCCAGCAGTTTATCAAAAGAGGAAAAACTGTTTTTT.

The CDR3 protein is CASSTGTGSYGYTF. DNA for the CDR3: TGTGCCAGCAGTACCGGGACAGGGAGCTATGGCTACACCTTC. The chain is built from TRBV28 and TRBJ1-2; the match to TRBD1 covers 9 bases. V gave up 5 bases and J gave up 4 bases; unmatched junction bases: 5. CDR3 length: 14 residues. The germline CDR1 and CDR2 sequences are MDHEN and SYDVKM.

The V call is TRBV5-1, the J call TRBJ2-7, with unresolved D. This CDR3 is built from 14 residues. Germline assignment: CDR1 SGHRS and CDR2 YFSETQ. The V gene lost 4 bases and the J gene lost 2 bases, with 13 bases spanning the gap. The CDR3 sequence is CASSPVGPTYEQYF. DNA for the CDR3: TGCGCCAGCAGCCCGGTTGGCCCCACCTACGAGCAGTACTTC.

This clone turned up a few times. The rearrangement links TRBV2 to TRBJ2-1; 13 nucleotides agree with TRBD2. Trimming at V came to 2 bases and at J to 8 bases, leaving 6 bases not matched to a gene. The germline V gene encodes CDR1 SNHLY and CDR2 FYNNEI. CDR3 length: 16 residues. In DNA, the CDR3 is TGTGCCAGCAGTGAATCTGGACTAGCGGGAGACGATGAGCAGTTCTTC. Translated: CASSESGLAGDDEQFF. The whole variable domain, filled in from reference TRBV2 and TRBJ2-1, reads EPEVTQTPSHQVTQMGQEVILRCVPISNHLYFYWYRQILGQKVEFLVSFYNNEISEKSEIFDDQFSVERPDGSNFTLKIRSTKLEDSAMYFCASSESGLAGDDEQFFGPGTRLTVL.

V and J are TRBV2 and TRBJ2-5; no clear D. CDR3 size: 12 residues. The V and J ends lost 5 bases and 3 bases respectively, with 7 bases between them. CDR1 and CDR2 from the germline V gene are SNHLY and FYNNEI. The CDR3 DNA is TGTGCCAGCAGTAAGGGTAAAGAGACCCAGTACTTC. Protein sequence: CASSKGKETQYF.

This chain connects TRBV6-5 to TRBJ1-1; D is undetermined. The V and J ends lost 6 bases and 10 bases respectively, with 12 bases between them. CDR3 size: 11 residues. Per germline, CDR1 MNHEY and CDR2 SVGAGI. CDR3: CASRWSLRAFF. The DNA for the CDR3 is TGTGCCAGCAGGTGGAGCCTTCGAGCTTTCTTT.

This chain uses TRBV11-2 with TRBJ2-4; 8 nucleotides match TRBD1. Losses at the gene ends were 1 base for V and 12 bases for J; bases not matched to a gene: 5. This CDR3 spans 13 amino acids. Per the germline V gene, CDR1 is SGHAT and CDR2 is FQNNGV. The DNA of the CDR3 is TGTGCCAGCAGCTTAGGAGGGACAGGAAGTCAGTACTTC. Protein sequence: CASSLGGTGSQYF. Supplemented by reference TRBV11-2 and TRBJ2-4, the full variable domain reads EAGVAQSPRYKIIEKRQSVAFWCNPISGHATLYWYQQILGQGPKLLIQFQNNGVVDDSQLPKDRFSAERLKGVDSTLKIQPAKLEDSAVYLCASSLGGTGSQYFGAGTRLSVL.

The chain carries TRBV30 and TRBJ2-7; D is tentatively TRBD1 or TRBD2 (5 bases each). CDR1 and CDR2 from the germline V gene are GTSNPN and SVGIG (reference sequence). CDR3 length: 13 residues. V was clipped by 2 bases and J by 2 bases, with 10 bases between them. For the CDR3, the DNA is TGTGCCTGGAGTTGGGACGGGACCTACGAGCAGTACTTC. Its protein is CAWSWDGTYEQYF.

J is TRBJ2-3 and V is TRBV5-1; D ambiguous. CDR3 length equals 15 residues. V lost 0 bases, J lost 5 bases, and 13 bases lay in between. Germline CDR1 and CDR2: SGHRS and YFSETQ. This CDR3 is CASSLEAVGGDTQYF. CDR3 coding DNA: TGCGCCAGCAGCTTGGAAGCCGTGGGTGGAGATACGCAGTATTTT.

V and J are TRBV7-8 and TRBJ2-1; 9 nucleotides agree with TRBD1. Trimming cost V 5 bases and J 5 bases; bases outside gene matches: 13. The CDR3 is 17 amino acids. Germline V gene data show CDR1 as SGHVS and CDR2 as FQNEAQ. In nucleotides, the CDR3 is TGTGCCAGCAGCCCACCTAGACAGGGGGTAGCTAACAATGAGCAGTTCTTC. It yields the protein CASSPPRQGVANNEQFF.

The chain couples TRBV27 to TRBJ2-4; 8 bases match TRBD1. The V segment lost 0 bases and the J segment 3 bases; nucleotides outside the gene matches: 4. CDR1 MNHEY and CDR2 SMNVEV come from the germline V gene (reference sequence). The CDR3 length is 16 residues. CDR3 residues: CASSLSPDRGKNIQYF. The CDR3 region has the DNA TGTGCCAGCAGTTTATCCCCCGACAGGGGCAAAAACATTCAGTACTTC.

This chain's CDR3 is CASSLIREETQYF. The CDR3 nucleotides read TGTGCCAGCAGCTTAATCCGCGAGGAGACCCAGTACTTC. The V gene is TRBV7-3, the J gene TRBJ2-5; D is uncertain. Germline CDR1 reads SGHTA; CDR2 reads FQGTGA. This CDR3 region has 13 residues. The V end lost 1 base, the J end lost 5 bases, and 8 bases lay between the germline ends.

The rearrangement links TRBV10-3 to TRBJ2-1; 12 bases line up with TRBD2. The CDR3 length is 16 residues. Germline CDR1 is ENHRY and CDR2 is SYGVKD. V lost 3 bases and J lost 6; bases outside the gene matches: 6. Here the CDR3 DNA reads TGTGCCATCAGTGACCTAGCGGGGGGGCTGATCAATGAGCAGTTCTTC. It translates to CAISDLAGGLINEQFF.

This chain connects TRBV21-1 to TRBJ2-1. TRBV21-1 is designated a pseudogene. The CDR3 spans 15 residues. CDR3 residues: CASSKGGRIYNEQFF. Here the CDR3 DNA reads TGTGCCAGCAGCAAAGGGGGACGGATCTACAATGAGCAGTTCTTC.

The chain recombines TRBV6-5 with TRBJ1-1, with D unclear. Germline values: CDR1 MNHEY, CDR2 SVGAGI. The ends were cut back, 8 bases at V and 0 bases at J, with 10 bases in the middle. This CDR3 spans 13 amino acids. CDR3 loop: CASGADMNTEAFF. The CDR3 DNA reads as TGTGCCAGCGGCGCCGACATGAACACTGAAGCTTTCTTT.

The genes are TRBV5-1 and TRBJ2-3; 10 nucleotides match TRBD2. Per germline, CDR1 SGHRS and CDR2 YFSETQ. This CDR3 region has 17 residues. J was trimmed by 0 bases and V by 4 bases; bases with no gene match: 8. In DNA, the CDR3 is TGCGCCAGCAGCCGCGGACTAGCGGCTGGTAGCACAGATACGCAGTATTTT. It encodes CASSRGLAAGSTDTQYF.

This clone has only one observation. DNA for the CDR3: TGTGCCAGCAGTGCCTCGGGACAGGGCTACGAGCAGTACTTC. This codes for CASSASGQGYEQYF. This chain uses TRBV25-1 with TRBJ2-7, with TRBD1 identical over 9 bases. The CDR3 is made up of 14 amino acids. Trimming removed 4 bases from V and 3 bases from J; junction bases left unmatched: 4. Looked up from germline, CDR1 is MGHDK and CDR2 is SYGVNS.

The V call is TRBV29-1, the J call TRBJ2-7; 7 bases are shared with TRBD2. Trimming removed 1 base from V and 4 bases from J; junction bases left unmatched: 28. There are 21 residues in the CDR3. Germline V gene data show CDR1 as SQVTM and CDR2 as ANQGSEA. CDR3 sequence: CSVEGPLTRISGRGGNYEQYF. The CDR3 bases are TGCAGCGTTGAAGGGCCCTTGACCCGGATTTCGGGCCGGGGAGGGAATTACGAGCAGTACTTC.

This rearrangement joins TRBV19 to TRBJ2-3; 10 bases are a match to TRBD2. After removal of 0 bases from V and 11 bases from J, the junction contained 5 bases not matched to a gene. Germline values: CDR1 LNHDA, CDR2 SQIVND (reference sequence). The CDR3 covers 14 residues. CDR3 DNA sequence: TGTGCCAGTAGTATAGATCTAGCGGGAGAGAGGCAGTATTTT. Encoded protein: CASSIDLAGERQYF.

This chain links TRBV4-2 with TRBJ2-3, with 12 bases identical to TRBD2. CDR1 is LGHNA and CDR2 is YNFKEQ in the germline V gene. CDR3 size: 16 residues. Germline trimming cut 4 bases from V and 1 base from J; bases unmatched to any gene: 3. The CDR3 reads CASSLRLAGGTDTQYF. CDR3 nucleotides: TGTGCCAGCAGCCTCCGACTAGCGGGGGGCACAGATACGCAGTATTTT.

The chain combines TRBV5-1 with TRBJ1-2; D uncertain. CDR1 and CDR2 from the germline V gene are SGHRS and YFSETQ. V was trimmed by 0 bases and J by 3 bases, leaving 15 bases between them. The CDR3 is made up of 16 amino acids. CDR3 nucleotides: TGCGCCAGCAGCTTGGGATCCCCCGAAGTGCACTATGGCTACACCTTC. Amino acid sequence: CASSLGSPEVHYGYTF.

The gene calls are TRBV5-4 and TRBJ2-7; D might be TRBD1 (6 bases). The CDR3 runs 14 residues. Germline V gene data show CDR1 as SGHNT and CDR2 as YYREEE (reference sequence). V was cut by 3 bases and J by 0 bases, with 10 bases left in between. CDR3 in DNA: TGTGCCAGCAGCTCGCAGGGGAGCTCCTACGAGCAGTACTTC. Its protein product is CASSSQGSSYEQYF.

The chain joins TRBV29-1 to TRBJ2-3; D may be TRBD2 (6 bases). The CDR3 has 18 residues. Trimming left V 7 bases short and J 3 bases short, with 29 bases between. CDR1 and CDR2 from the germline V gene are SQVTM and ANQGSEA. DNA of the CDR3: TGCAGCGCGCCGATGACCCGGGTCGGTTCGGAGGGGACAGATACGCAGTATTTT. Protein product: CSAPMTRVGSEGTDTQYF.

The genes are TRBV9 and TRBJ2-1; 10 nucleotides line up with TRBD2. The V segment lost 4 bases and the J segment 4 bases; nucleotides outside the gene matches: 8. CDR3 length: 16 amino acids. The germline gives CDR1 SGDLS, CDR2 YYNGEE. DNA for the CDR3: TGTGCCAGCAGCCCAACCGGACTAGCGGATTACAATGAGCAGTTCTTC. Its translation is CASSPTGLADYNEQFF. Full variable domain (missing parts from reference TRBV9 and TRBJ2-1): DSGVTQTPKHLITATGQRVTLRCSPRSGDLSVYWYQQSLDQGLQFLIQYYNGEERAKGNILERFSAQQFPDLHSELNLSSLELGDSALYFCASSPTGLADYNEQFFGPGTRLTVL.